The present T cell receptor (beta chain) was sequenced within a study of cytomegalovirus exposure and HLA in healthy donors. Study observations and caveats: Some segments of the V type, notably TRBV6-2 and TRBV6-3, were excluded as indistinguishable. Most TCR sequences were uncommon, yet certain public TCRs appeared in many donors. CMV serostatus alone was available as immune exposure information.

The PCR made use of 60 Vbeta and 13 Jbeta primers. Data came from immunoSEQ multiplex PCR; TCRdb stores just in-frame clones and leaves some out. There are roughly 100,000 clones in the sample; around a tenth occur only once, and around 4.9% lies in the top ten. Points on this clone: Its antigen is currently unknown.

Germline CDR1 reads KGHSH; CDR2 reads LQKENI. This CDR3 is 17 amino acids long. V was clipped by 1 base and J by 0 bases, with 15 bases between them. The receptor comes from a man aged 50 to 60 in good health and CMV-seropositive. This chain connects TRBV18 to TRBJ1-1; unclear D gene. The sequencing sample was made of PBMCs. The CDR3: CASSPRADHSMNTEAFF. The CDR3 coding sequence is TGTGCCAGCTCACCACGGGCTGACCACTCCATGAACACTGAAGCTTTCTTT.